The source of this T cell receptor (beta chain) is a study of PD-1 blockade in classical Hodgkin lymphoma. Study-level points and caveats: The study found that TCR diversity rose significantly by C4D1 in CD4+ but not CD8+ cells.

As for this clone: Its antigen remains unidentified.

The CDR3 spans 13 residues. Germline loops: CDR1 SGHTA, CDR2 FQGNSA. The V end was cut by 6 bases, the J end by 4 bases, with 9 bases between. TCRdb's table, derived via immunoSEQ multiplex PCR, lists solely in-frame clones and lacks some. The sample has some 10,000 clones, 80% to 95% seen once. Following autologous stem cell transplantation, relapse occurred in every patient, and exposure to brentuximab vedotin varied. This specimen was peripheral blood mononuclear cells (PBMCs), taken at baseline. The receptor was isolated from a human donor with classical Hodgkin lymphoma. The chain recombines TRBV7-2 with TRBJ2-2; no reliable D call. The CDR3 spells CASSKGGTGELFF. CDR3 DNA: TGTGCCAGCAGTAAGGGCGGCACCGGGGAGCTGTTTTTT.